This T cell receptor (beta chain) came from a study of T-cell reconstitution after alpha-beta-depleted transplantation in children. This CDR3 is built from 13 residues. In germline, CDR1 is SQVTM, CDR2 ANQGSEA. Trimming took off 0 bases at V and 4 bases at J, with 9 bases between the two ends. This sample's TCRbeta library carried unique molecular identifier barcodes. Using its own MiXCR run on the PCR reads, TCRdb lists one record per CDR3 protein. The sample has roughly 790,000 distinct CDR3 sequences; 15% to 20% are singletons. The study, taken as a whole, reports: A year had passed since transplant, and T-cell counts and diversity by then came mostly from newly produced T cells. Two months or so post-transplant, alpha-beta T cells reportedly derived from several hundred expanded graft clones.

The sample holds a few counts of this clonotype. Its antigen is undetermined. The receptor's source is a male patient younger than 18 who had a stem cell transplant for acute lymphoblastic leukemia, so the T cells may come from the graft donor. The chain couples TRBV29-1 to TRBJ2-5; D uncertain. The source was PBMCs, mostly from graft donor cells, collected 360 days after TCRalphabeta/CD19-depleted stem cell transplant. The CDR3: CSVEDQVGETQYF. CDR3 sequence (DNA): TGCAGCGTTGAAGATCAAGTGGGAGAGACCCAGTACTTC.